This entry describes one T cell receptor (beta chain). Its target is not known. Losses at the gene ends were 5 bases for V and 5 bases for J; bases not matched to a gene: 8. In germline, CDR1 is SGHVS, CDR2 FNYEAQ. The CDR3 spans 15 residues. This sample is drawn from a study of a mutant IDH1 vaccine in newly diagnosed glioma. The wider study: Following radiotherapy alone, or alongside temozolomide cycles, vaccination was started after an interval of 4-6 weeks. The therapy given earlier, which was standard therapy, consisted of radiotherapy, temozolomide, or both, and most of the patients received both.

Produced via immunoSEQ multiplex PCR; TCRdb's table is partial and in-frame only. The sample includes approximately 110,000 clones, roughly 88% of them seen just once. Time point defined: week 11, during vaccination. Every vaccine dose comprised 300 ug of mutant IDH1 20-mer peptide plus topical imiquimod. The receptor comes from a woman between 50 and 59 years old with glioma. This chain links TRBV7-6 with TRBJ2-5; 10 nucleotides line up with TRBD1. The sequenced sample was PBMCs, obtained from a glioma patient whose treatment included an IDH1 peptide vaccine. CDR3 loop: CASSPFDRGQETQYF. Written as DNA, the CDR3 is TGTGCCAGCAGCCCCTTCGACAGGGGGCAGGAGACCCAGTACTTC.